This T cell receptor (beta chain) came from a study of T cells after yellow fever vaccination. On this clonotype: Its antigen is unknown. Germline is not matched at one junction end, which may reflect a read error.

Study conclusions and caveats: The CD4 and CD8 compartments had a small share of their clonotypes in common. Faster peaking, at day 5 versus 15, marked a secondary response that was weaker.

The CDR3 loop spans 12 amino acids. CDR1 and CDR2 (germline): SGHTA, FQGNSA. A process of 5'RACE template switching, which added a universal primer site and UMIs, was used to make TCR cDNA. Each CDR3 protein is one row after TCRdb ran MiXCR on the 5' RACE reads. The top ten hold approximately 20% of the sample, which has 250,000 to 400,000 distinct CDR3 sequences, approximately 4% seen once. The chain links TRBV7-2 to TRBJ1-2; D remains ambiguous. This material consisted of PBMCs, taken 15 days after the yellow fever booster vaccination. This receptor was identified in a man aged 18-30 years who received the YFV17D yellow fever vaccine. Here the CDR3 DNA reads TGTGCCAGCAGCTTAGTAGGAGGGTTCTACTTCTTC. Translating gives CASSLVGGFYFF.